This TCR beta chain derives from a study of cytomegalovirus exposure and HLA in healthy donors. Study results and limitations: Across donors, presence/absence analyses took sequencing depth to be roughly uniform.

Germline V gene lookup returns CDR1 SEHNR and CDR2 FQNEAQ (reference sequence). The V and J ends lost 5 bases and 3 bases, in that order; junction bases with no gene match: 6. The CDR3 is 14 amino acids. 13 Jbeta primers and 60 Vbeta primers were used for the PCR. Measured with immunoSEQ multiplex PCR; TCRdb has only the in-frame clones, and not every one. The sample includes about 230,000 clones, 77% of them seen just once. As to this clone: The antigen remains undetermined.

Sequencing input: PBMCs. The rearrangement joins TRBV7-9 to TRBJ2-7, with 8 bases that match TRBD1. The sequence came from a woman aged 55-70 years in good health and CMV-seropositive. CDR3 nucleotides: TGTGCCAGCAGCCGCCGGGGACAGGACTACGAGCAGTACTTC. Translated: CASSRRGQDYEQYF.